Below, 23 T cell receptor beta chains from the same sample are listed, as sequenced in a study of beta chain bispecific antibodies for T cell cancers. Study results and limitations: Versus anti-CD19, anti-TRBV12 exposure cut the TRBV12-3 share of TRBV signal by approximately 99%. Most targeted TRBV signal came from the leukemia cell line cells, not normal T cells.

Blood mononuclear cells were expanded for 3 days using either OKT3 anti-CD3 antibody or CD3/CD28 beads. These receptors lack a known antigen. TCRdb re-derived calls from the 5' RACE reads in MiXCR, one entry per CDR3 protein. The sample carries 20,000 to 25,000 distinct CDR3 sequences, more than 2% recorded once. The sample was healthy donor T cells cultured with leukemia cells, taken from a culture containing a bispecific antibody targeting TCR Vbeta12. The receptors here all came from a human donor in good health. Some clones in this sample may be carry-over from other donors' samples.

By share, this clonotype counts as medium-sized. The chain links TRBV28 to TRBJ1-1, with unresolved D. Trimming shortened V by 4 bases and J by 0 bases, and 6 bases separated the two germline ends. The CDR3 extends over 13 amino acids. Germline assignment: CDR1 MDHEN and CDR2 SYDVKM. The DNA for the CDR3 is TGTGCCAGCAGTTCAGTCATGAACACTGAAGCTTTCTTT. Translated, it gives CASSSVMNTEAFF.

This clonotype occurred many times. V gene TRBV6-6 combines with J gene TRBJ2-5; 12 bases are shared with TRBD2. The CDR3 totals 15 residues. Germline assignment: CDR1 MNHNY and CDR2 SVGAGI (reference sequence). V shed 5 bases, J shed 2 bases, and the junction held 3 bases outside the gene matches. CDR3 DNA: TGTGCCAGCAGTCGACTAGCGGGGGTACAAGAGACCCAGTACTTC. Translated, it gives CASSRLAGVQETQYF.

This clonotype has a count of ten or more. This chain uses TRBV30 with TRBJ2-7; 16 bases line up with TRBD2. V dropped 1 base and J dropped 4; count of bases not matched to a gene: 4. Germline V gene lookup returns CDR1 GTSNPN and CDR2 SVGIG (reference sequence). The CDR3 length is 16 residues. In nucleotides, the CDR3 is TGTGCCTGGAGTGAAGGGACTAGCGGGGGGGCTTACGAGCAGTACTTC. This encodes CAWSEGTSGGAYEQYF.

By sample fraction, this clonotype is medium-sized (0.01 to 0.1%). The V call is TRBV27, the J call TRBJ1-2; D possibly corresponds to TRBD1 (6 bases). The CDR3 consists of 14 residues. Looked up from germline, CDR1 is MNHEY and CDR2 is SMNVEV (reference sequence). V lost 5 bases, J lost 7 bases, and 17 bases lay in between. CDR3 DNA sequence: TGTGCCAGCAGTCCCAGGGGTACTCAGCGTGGCTACACCTTC. Its protein product is CASSPRGTQRGYTF.

This clonotype was recorded at least ten times. This chain connects TRBV2 to TRBJ2-1; possibly TRBD1 for D (6 bases). The germline V gene has CDR1 SNHLY and CDR2 FYNNEI. The CDR3 has 13 amino acids. V gave up 5 bases and J gave up 2 bases, with 7 bases separating them. The CDR3 reads CASSRTAYNEQFF. DNA of the CDR3: TGTGCCAGCAGTCGGACAGCCTACAATGAGCAGTTCTTC.

This clonotype showed up many times. This chain uses TRBV6-2 or TRBV6-3 with TRBJ2-1; the match to TRBD1 covers 12 bases. CDR1 and CDR2 (germline): MNHEY, SVGEGT. Trimming removed 5 bases from V and 8 bases from J; junction bases left unmatched: 10. CDR3 length equals 16 residues. CDR3: CASSSPGQGAVDEQFF. The CDR3 DNA sequence: TGTGCCAGCAGTAGCCCGGGACAGGGGGCGGTCGATGAGCAGTTCTTC.

This clonotype was picked up many times. The gene calls are TRBV30 and TRBJ1-1, with 7 bases matching TRBD1. The CDR3 loop spans 14 amino acids. Germline-derived CDR1 and CDR2 are GTSNPN and SVGIG (reference sequence). After removal of 0 bases from V and 1 base from J, the junction contained 2 bases not matched to a gene. For the CDR3, the DNA is TGTGCCTGGAGTGTGAGGACAGGGAACACTGAAGCTTTCTTT. Translating it yields CAWSVRTGNTEAFF.

The sample holds many counts of this clonotype. The J gene is TRBJ2-5, the V gene TRBV20-1; 7 nucleotides align to TRBD1. J gave up 3 bases and V 2 bases, and 6 bases lay outside the gene matches. The germline V gene encodes CDR1 DFQATT and CDR2 SNEGSKA (reference sequence). The CDR3 extends over 14 amino acids. CDR3 amino acids: CSARPGQGEETQYF. The CDR3 nucleotides are TGCAGTGCTAGACCGGGGCAGGGGGAAGAGACCCAGTACTTC.

This clonotype has ten or more counts. V usage is TRBV27 and J usage is TRBJ1-6, with TRBD1 as a possible D gene (5 bases). Germline V lookup: CDR1 MNHEY, CDR2 SMNVEV (reference sequence). V was cut by 6 bases and J by 14 bases, with 14 bases left in between. There are 12 residues in the CDR3. CDR3 residues: CASSPNMGALHF. CDR3 bases: TGTGCCAGCAGCCCGAATATGGGGGCCCTCCACTTT.

This clonotype has a count of ten or more. The V gene is TRBV18, the J gene TRBJ2-7; D remains ambiguous. V lost 1 base to trimming and J lost 4 bases, with 17 bases between them. Germline CDR1 reads KGHSH; CDR2 reads LQKENI. This CDR3 contains 16 residues. The CDR3: CASSPRLGLKGYEQYF. The CDR3 DNA follows: TGTGCCAGCTCACCACGACTGGGATTGAAAGGATACGAGCAGTACTTC.

This clonotype was seen repeatedly, ten times or more. The rearrangement links TRBV7-3 to TRBJ2-3; 9 bases fit TRBD1. The junction had 11 bases not matched to a gene; V was cut back by 5 bases and J by 5 bases. The germline V gene encodes CDR1 SGHTA and CDR2 FQGTGA. This CDR3 spans 16 amino acids. CDR3 bases: TGTGCCAGCAGCGTTAAACAGGGGGCAGGAGGAGATACGCAGTATTTT. It is translated as CASSVKQGAGGDTQYF.

In its sample, this clonotype was seen many times. The chain joins TRBV6-4 to TRBJ2-1; the D is unclear. V was clipped by 5 bases and J by 3 bases, with 11 bases between them. From germline, CDR1 is MRHNA and CDR2 SNTAGT. CDR3 length equals 14 residues. In DNA, the CDR3 is TGTGCCAGCAGTCAGACCTCGGGCTACAATGAGCAGTTCTTC. Encoded protein: CASSQTSGYNEQFF.

The chain recombines TRBV5-4 with TRBJ2-1; 7 bases agree with TRBD1. CDR1 and CDR2 from the germline V gene are SGHNT and YYREEE (reference sequence). The ends lost 4 bases at V and 8 bases at J; junction bases unmatched: 12. The CDR3 has 15 residues. This CDR3 reads CASSLAAGGVDEQFF. The CDR3 nucleotides read TGTGCCAGCAGCCTCGCCGCAGGGGGTGTCGATGAGCAGTTCTTC.

There are many counts of this clonotype. The chain couples TRBV5-1 to TRBJ1-2; 9 bases match TRBD1. Germline loops: CDR1 SGHRS, CDR2 YFSETQ. There are 15 residues in the CDR3. V lost 0 bases, J lost 7 bases, and 7 bases stayed unmatched. CDR3 DNA sequence: TGCGCCAGCAGCTTGGCCGCACAGGGGGCAGTTGGCTACACCTTC. Protein product: CASSLAAQGAVGYTF.

This clonotype was observed at least ten times. J is TRBJ1-6 and V is TRBV7-6, with D uncertain. The CDR3 is 14 amino acids. Trimming left V 3 bases short and J 8 bases short, with 11 bases between. Germline CDR1 reads SGHVS; CDR2 reads FNYEAQ. The CDR3 nucleotides read TGTGCCAGCAGCTTGAGTAATCGTGATTCACCCCTCCACTTT. Its protein product is CASSLSNRDSPLHF.

This clonotype was found many times. The chain employs TRBV5-6 and TRBJ1-1, with no clear D. The length of the CDR3 is 14 residues. Trimming removed 2 bases from V and 2 bases from J, with 10 bases in between. Germline V lookup: CDR1 SGHDT, CDR2 YYEEEE. For the CDR3, the DNA is TGTGCCAGCAGCTTTAGTGGACCCAACACTGAAGCTTTCTTT. Translated: CASSFSGPNTEAFF.

This clonotype was counted at least ten times. This chain connects TRBV27 to TRBJ1-1, with D unresolved. The V gene lost 5 bases and the J gene lost 4 bases, with 17 bases spanning the gap. Germline V gives CDR1 MNHEY, CDR2 SMNVEV (reference sequence). The CDR3 sequence is 15 residues long. The DNA of the CDR3 is TGTGCCAGCAGTCCAACCAAGGTTTTGAGCACTGAAGCTTTCTTT. Amino acids: CASSPTKVLSTEAFF.

J is TRBJ2-3 and V is TRBV5-4; D ambiguous. The CDR3 is made up of 16 amino acids. V was pared by 1 base and J by 2 bases, with 14 bases between. The V gene's germline CDR1 is SGHNT and CDR2 YYREEE (reference sequence). CDR3 nucleotides: TGTGCCAGCAGCTTGTTAGGGAAAGCTTCCACAGATACGCAGTATTTT. It yields the protein CASSLLGKASTDTQYF.

V gene TRBV9 combines with J gene TRBJ2-3, with D unclear. This CDR3 region has 14 residues. Per the germline V gene, CDR1 is SGDLS and CDR2 is YYNGEE. The V end lost 3 bases, the J end lost 0 bases, and 8 bases lay between the germline ends. Here the CDR3 reads CASSALSSTDTQYF. Written as DNA, the CDR3 is TGTGCCAGCAGCGCACTATCTAGCACAGATACGCAGTATTTT.

This clonotype ranks as medium-sized (0.01 to 0.1%). The V and J genes are TRBV3-1 and TRBJ2-1; 8 bases are shared with TRBD2. The junction had 10 bases not matched to a gene; V was cut back by 3 bases and J by 0 bases. Germline V gene data show CDR1 as LGHDT and CDR2 as YNNKEL (reference sequence). This CDR3 contains 18 residues. CDR3 residues: CASSHLQLRGGSYNEQFF. In nucleotides, the CDR3 is TGTGCCAGCAGCCACCTACAATTACGGGGGGGCTCCTACAATGAGCAGTTCTTC.

This clonotype was picked up many times. This chain links TRBV19 with TRBJ1-5; D is unclear. The CDR3 totals 13 residues. Germline loops: CDR1 LNHDA, CDR2 SQIVND (reference sequence). Trimming took 4 bases from V and 6 from J, leaving 10 bases between them. The CDR3 coding sequence is TGTGCCAGTAGTAGGGCTAGCGGTCAGCCCCAGCATTTT. Its protein product is CASSRASGQPQHF.

This clonotype was recorded many times. This chain connects TRBV20-1 to TRBJ2-3, with 10 positions matching TRBD2. CDR3 length: 13 residues. Germline V CDR1 and CDR2: DFQATT, SNEGSKA (reference sequence). Trimming at V came to 7 bases and at J to 1 base, leaving 2 bases not matched to a gene. The CDR3: CSGLAGGTDTQYF. CDR3 DNA sequence: TGCAGTGGGCTAGCGGGGGGCACAGATACGCAGTATTTT.

This clonotype occurred many times. The rearrangement links TRBV3-1 to TRBJ2-1, with 8 bases fitting TRBD2. Germline loops: CDR1 LGHDT, CDR2 YNNKEL (reference sequence). V shed 6 bases and J 2 bases; nucleotides not matched to a gene: 12. This CDR3 comprises 17 residues. DNA for the CDR3: TGTGCCAGCAGTCGCCGGGAGGGGGTTGACCCCTACAATGAGCAGTTCTTC. It is translated as CASSRREGVDPYNEQFF.